A selection of T cell receptor beta chains follows, all from one sample in a study of response to subunit inactivated influenza vaccine. MiXCR, applied by TCRdb to the RT-PCR reads, yields one record per CDR3 protein. The repertoire consists of about 500,000 distinct CDR3 sequences, with approximately 15% occurring once and the leading ten covering less than 4%. This sample comprised CD4+ T cells sorted from PBMCs, obtained about 23 months after vaccination. The receptors were sampled from a man in his fifties or sixties who received an inactivated influenza vaccine. Each CDR3 is given with its conserved first and last residue. The D gene is left open where the match is weak. Not all rows give a size; the values are once, few, many and, for expanded clones, a class.

D gene	J gene	clone size	V gene	CDR3 DNA	CDR3 protein
TRBD1	TRBJ2-5	few	TRBV6-2/TRBV6-3	TGTGCCAGCAGTCTCCGGGACAGGTCCTGGACCCAGTACTTC	CASSLRDRSWTQYF
-	TRBJ2-2	few	TRBV11-1	TGTGCCAGCAGCTTAGGCAGGCAAGCCACCGGGGAGCTGTTTTTT	CASSLGRQATGELFF
-	TRBJ2-3	many	TRBV10-3	TGTGCCATCAGTGAGCGGGCGCGATCCACAGATACGCAGTATTTT	CAISERARSTDTQYF
-	TRBJ2-1	few	TRBV20-1	TGCAGTGCTTGGATTAACAATGAGCAGTTCTTC	CSAWINNEQFF
-	TRBJ2-7	few	TRBV10-2	TGCGCCAGCAGAGTAAACAGGGCGCAGGGAGGGGAGCAGTACTTC	CASRVNRAQGGEQYF
-	TRBJ2-7	-	TRBV7-2	TGTGCCAGCAGCGTCGGGAGTGCCTACGAGCAGTACTTC	CASSVGSAYEQYF
-	TRBJ2-5	few	TRBV9	TGTGCCAGCAGCGTATCGCCAGGGATGGTGTTGGAGACCCAGTACTTC	CASSVSPGMVLETQYF
-	TRBJ1-2	-	TRBV3-1	TGTGCCAGCAGCCAAGTCGAGGGGTATGGCTACACCTTC	CASSQVEGYGYTF
TRBD2	TRBJ2-5	-	TRBV7-2	TGTGCCAGCAGCCCCGGACTAGCGGGGGAGGCCCAGTACTTC	CASSPGLAGEAQYF
TRBD1	TRBJ1-5	-	TRBV20-1	TGCAGTGCAACCGGGACAGGGGGCGGTCAGCCCCAGCATTTT	CSATGTGGGQPQHF
-	TRBJ1-5	many	TRBV20-1	TGCAGTGCTAGAGATCCCGCGGCAGCCTATCAGCCCCAGCATTTT	CSARDPAAAYQPQHF
TRBD1	TRBJ2-7	-	TRBV5-1	TGCGCCAGCAGCAGGGACAGGGGGTCAGACGAGCAGTACTTC	CASSRDRGSDEQYF
-	TRBJ2-7	once	TRBV4-3	TGCGCCAGCAGCCAAGTGGGGCCCGGGGCATACGAGCAGTACTTC	CASSQVGPGAYEQYF
-	TRBJ1-1	few	TRBV11-2	TGTGCCAGCAGCCGGAGGGTGAACACTGAAGCTTTCTTT	CASSRRVNTEAFF
TRBD2	TRBJ2-1	-	TRBV6-1	TGTGCCAGCAGGGGTGCTAGCGGGATCAATGAGCAGTTCTTC	CASRGASGINEQFF
-	TRBJ2-3	-	TRBV27	TGTGCCAGCAGTTTAAGCGGAGTGCTGGATACGCAGTATTTT	CASSLSGVLDTQYF
-	TRBJ1-1	-	TRBV12-3/TRBV12-4	TGTGCCAGCAGGTCGACCGCGAACACTGAAGCTTTCTTT	CASRSTANTEAFF
-	TRBJ2-1	few	TRBV5-6	TGTGCCAGCAGCGGCTCCGGTGGAAGCAATGAGCAGTTCTTC	CASSGSGGSNEQFF
-	TRBJ2-1	-	TRBV28	TGTGCCAGCAACGGACAGCACAGGGCTTCATACAATGAGCAGTTCTTC	CASNGQHRASYNEQFF
TRBD1	TRBJ2-3	-	TRBV6-2/TRBV6-3	TGTGCCAGCAGGCCTGACAGGGCCCCGTTGGATACGCAGTATTTT	CASRPDRAPLDTQYF
-	TRBJ2-3	few	TRBV7-9	TGTGCCAGCAGCCCAGAGGGGGGGACGCAGTATTTT	CASSPEGGTQYF
-	TRBJ2-3	-	TRBV20-1	TGCAGTGCGGTCGTCCGGATTCAGGGGGATACGCAGTATTTT	CSAVVRIQGDTQYF